This TCR beta chain was retrieved from a study of T cells after yellow fever vaccination. The CDR3 extends over 16 amino acids. V trimming: 4 bases; J trimming: 1 base; junction bases outside the gene matches: 6. The germline V gene encodes CDR1 SGDLS and CDR2 YYNGEE. One entry per CDR3 protein, called by TCRdb with MiXCR from the 5' RACE reads. The sample has about 340,000 distinct CDR3 sequences, 12% seen once. The chain joins TRBV9 to TRBJ2-2; 8 nucleotides line up with TRBD1. This TCR was sampled from a man between 18 and 29 years old who received the YFV17D yellow fever vaccine. Sequences were derived from CD4+ T cells sorted from PBMCs, sampled 15 days after the yellow fever booster vaccination. Here the CDR3 reads CASSPRTGMNTGELFF. Here the CDR3 DNA reads TGTGCCAGCAGCCCACGGACAGGGATGAACACCGGGGAGCTGTTTTTT. Full variable domain (rest looked up from reference TRBV9 and TRBJ2-2): DSGVTQTPKHLITATGQRVTLRCSPRSGDLSVYWYQQSLDQGLQFLIQYYNGEERAKGNILERFSAQQFPDLHSELNLSSLELGDSALYFCASSPRTGMNTGELFFGEGSRLTVL.